Described below is a single TCR beta chain sequence and its context. The germline gives CDR1 ENHRY, CDR2 SYGVKD. V lost 7 bases to trimming and J lost 2 bases, with 11 bases between them. The CDR3 extends over 14 amino acids. The data were obtained in a study of blood T cell repertoires in COVID-19. TCRdb keeps only in-frame clones here, not all; method: immunoSEQ multiplex PCR. The data hold roughly 190,000 clones, with approximately 87% observed a single time. The sequence derives from a woman aged 60-75 years with COVID-19, enrolled during active disease. The sequenced sample consisted of peripheral blood. The V call is TRBV10-3, the J call TRBJ2-2; tentatively, D is TRBD1 (5 bases). CDR3 in amino acids: CAITHQGNTGELFF. The CDR3 DNA is TGTGCCATCACGCACCAGGGAAACACCGGGGAGCTGTTTTTT.